The entry below gives a single TCR beta chain sequence along with its context. There are a few counts of this clonotype. Its specific antigen is unknown. The record has no base qualities; no much larger clone is one base away. From a lookup of the germline V gene (reference sequence), CDR1 and CDR2 are SEHNR and FQNEAQ. From the cysteine through the phenylalanine, the CDR3 covers 18 amino acids. Only the CDR3 DNA stays, 54 bases, in frame from base 1. V and J lose 2 bases and 4 bases, and a span of 23 bases separates them. This entry belongs to a study of T cells in Graves' hyperthyroidism and ophthalmopathy (dated by TCRdb to the late 2010s). Looking at the study overall: To identify distinguishing TCR V-J signatures, a discovery cohort of about 100 patients was used, comprising 40 to 45 with Graves' ophthalmopathy and 57 with stable Graves' hyperthyroidism. Whether ophthalmopathy could be predicted prospectively was tested in an independent validation cohort made up of approximately 19 hyperthyroidism patients plus 17 patients who later progressed to ophthalmopathy. The 100 discovery patients were randomly split 7:3 into training and test sets. In several Graves' hyperthyroidism patients, the study also compared T-cell repertoires from thyroid tissue with T-cell repertoires from blood. After blood sampling, hyperthyroidism patients were treated with methimazole at a starting dose of 30 mg daily, and ophthalmopathy patients were treated with high-dose intravenous methylprednisolone. According to the paper, TCR Vbeta CDR3 sequencing was carried out on 135 peripheral blood samples, which came from approximately 43 ophthalmopathy, approximately 78 hyperthyroidism and roughly 17 progressor patients.

The study excluded patients with uncontrolled infections, other autoimmune diseases, pregnancy or lactation. Clinical symptoms, serum thyroxine and TRAb, thyroid ultrasound, and orbital computed tomography formed the basis for the diagnoses. Total RNA was extracted using Trizol reagent, and RNA quality was assessed on an Agilent 2100 Bioanalyzer. Study-level results and caveats: No statistical method was used to fix the sample size in advance, and group allocation was not hidden from the investigators. Ophthalmopathy was separated from stable hyperthyroidism by a 13 V-J signature model, with around 88% sensitivity and around 81% specificity obtained in cross-validation and 80%/75% obtained in testing. Blood samples also contained most of the expanded thyroid clonotypes (frequency above 0.001), which suggests that blood repertoires may reflect thyroid immune responses. In validation, progression to ophthalmopathy was predicted by the model with roughly 69% sensitivity and nearly 75% specificity, a median of roughly six months before onset.

The TCR beta CDR3 regions were amplified from the RNA transcripts. A first-round RT-PCR of the TCR CDR3 used the HTBI primer set with the Qiagen OneStep RT-PCR kit. Libraries were constructed in a second round of multiplex PCR, after which size selection and purification were carried out. Paired-end sequencing of the libraries was performed with 100 bp reads on an Illumina HiSeq2000. The study's own analysis went as follows. SOAPnuke was used to process the raw data, with reads discarded if the reads contained adapters or uncalled bases, had a mean Phred below 15, or lacked an exact constant-primer or identifier match. High-quality paired reads were merged with COPE v1.2.5, and unique nucleotide sequences were defined as clonotypes. MiTCR v1.1 was used to align clonotypes to the IMGT TRBV, TRBD and TRBJ reference segments. The analysis was restricted to V-J combinations with a frequency above 0.0001, which together covered 99% to 99.2% of the repertoires. A TCS score was defined as the ratio between F50 (clonal expansion) and ExV (chaos), using BLOSUM62-based TCRdist between CDR3 peptides within each V-J. Welch's t-statistics and random forest reduced 514 V-J features to 13, which were used in a naive Bayes classifier (R e1071). Thyroid-blood repertoire similarity was quantified with the Morisita-Horn index. The public reads were run again by TCRdb, first through fastp at Q25 and then through MiXCR, and only productive beta chains were kept. Here each entry gathers all rows of one CDR3 protein and keeps the most common genes and DNA. V and J calls and clone size were set by TCRdb, not the authors. The sample yields about 660,000 distinct CDR3 sequences; 40% to 55% were counted once. The top ten clonotypes cover more than 7% of the sample.

The receptor was isolated from an adult man with Graves' disease, either hyperthyroidism or ophthalmopathy (not recorded which). Sample: peripheral blood or thyroid tissue (not recorded which). The V and J segments used are TRBV7-9 and TRBJ1-1; a tentative D call is TRBD1 (5 bases match). The CDR3 corresponds to CASSLPWQGLSTSTEAFF. The DNA sequence is as follows: TGTGCCAGCAGCTTACCCTGGCAGGGATTGTCTACGAGCACTGAAGCTTTCTTT. Where the CDR3 stops, the reference TRBV7-9 and TRBJ1-1 genes take over; the full variable domain is DTGVSQNPRHKITKRGQNVTFRCDPISEHNRLYWYRQTLGQGPEFLTYFQNEAQLEKSRLLSDRFSAERPKGSFSTLEIQRTEQGDSAMYLCASSLPWQGLSTSTEAFFGQGTRLTVV.